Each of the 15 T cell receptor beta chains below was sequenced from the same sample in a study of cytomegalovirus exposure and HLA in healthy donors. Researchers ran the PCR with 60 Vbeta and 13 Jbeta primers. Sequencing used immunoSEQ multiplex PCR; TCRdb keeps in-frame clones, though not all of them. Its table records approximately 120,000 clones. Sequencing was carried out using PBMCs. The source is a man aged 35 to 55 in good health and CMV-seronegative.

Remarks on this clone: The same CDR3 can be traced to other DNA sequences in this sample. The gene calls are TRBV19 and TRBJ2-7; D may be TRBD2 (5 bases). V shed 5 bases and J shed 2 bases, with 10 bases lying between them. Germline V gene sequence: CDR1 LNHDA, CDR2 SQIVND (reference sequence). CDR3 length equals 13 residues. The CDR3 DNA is TGTGCCAGTAGTTCCTCCGGGACCTACGAGCAGTACTTC. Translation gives CASSSSGTYEQYF.

The CDR3 loop is CAWSVSRLAAAYEQYF. In nucleotides, the CDR3 is TGTGCCTGGAGTGTAAGTAGACTAGCTGCCGCCTACGAGCAGTACTTC. The chain has TRBV30 and TRBJ2-7; 7 bases are a match to TRBD2. Trimming at V came to 0 bases and at J to 2 bases, leaving 10 bases not matched to a gene. The CDR3 extends over 16 amino acids. Germline-derived CDR1 and CDR2 are GTSNPN and SVGIG (reference sequence). Full variable domain (rest looked up from reference TRBV30 and TRBJ2-7): SQTIHQWPATLVQPVGSPLSLECTVEGTSNPNLYWYRQAAGRGLQLLFYSVGIGQISSEVPQNLSASRPQDRQFILSSKKLLLSDSGFYLCAWSVSRLAAAYEQYFGPGTRLTVT.

CDR3 nucleotides: TGCAGTGCTGCGCGGTCCGGTGGCTACACCTTC. The encoded protein is CSAARSGGYTF. V usage is TRBV20-1 and J usage is TRBJ1-2; D remains ambiguous. Trimming left V 5 bases short and J 7 bases short, with 11 bases between. CDR3 size: 11 residues. Germline V CDR1 and CDR2: DFQATT, SNEGSKA (reference sequence).

Here the CDR3 DNA reads TGTGCCAGTACCCCGGGAACCTCACTTTATCAGCCCCAGCATTTT. This codes for CASTPGTSLYQPQHF. This chain links TRBV19 with TRBJ1-5; no clear D. The CDR3 contains 15 residues. The V end was cut by 7 bases, the J end by 5 bases, with 18 bases between. Germline CDR1 is LNHDA and CDR2 is SQIVND (reference sequence).

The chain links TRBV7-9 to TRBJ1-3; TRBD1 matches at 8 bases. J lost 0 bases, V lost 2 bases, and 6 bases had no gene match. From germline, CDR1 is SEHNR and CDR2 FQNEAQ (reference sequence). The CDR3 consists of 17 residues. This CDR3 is CASSLSGGLFSGNTIYF. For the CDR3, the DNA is TGTGCCAGCAGCTTATCAGGGGGCCTTTTCTCTGGAAACACCATATATTTT.

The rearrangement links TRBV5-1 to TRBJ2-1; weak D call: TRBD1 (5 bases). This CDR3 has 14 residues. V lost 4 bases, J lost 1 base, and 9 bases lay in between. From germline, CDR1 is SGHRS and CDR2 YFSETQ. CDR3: CASSPQASYNEQFF. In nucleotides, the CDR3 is TGCGCCAGCAGCCCACAGGCATCCTACAATGAGCAGTTCTTC. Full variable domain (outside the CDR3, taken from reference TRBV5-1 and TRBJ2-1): KAGVTQTPRYLIKTRGQQVTLSCSPISGHRSVSWYQQTPGQGLQFLFEYFSETQRNKGNFPGRFSGRQFSNSRSEMNVSTLELGDSALYLCASSPQASYNEQFFGPGTRLTVL.

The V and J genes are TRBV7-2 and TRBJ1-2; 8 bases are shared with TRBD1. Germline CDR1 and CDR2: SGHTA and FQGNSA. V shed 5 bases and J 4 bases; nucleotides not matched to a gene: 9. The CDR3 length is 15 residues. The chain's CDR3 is CASSARDRTFYGYTF. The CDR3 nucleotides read TGTGCCAGCAGCGCCAGGGACAGGACTTTCTATGGCTACACCTTC.

The CDR3: CASSGRTGTTYNYGYTF. CDR3 DNA sequence: TGTGCCAGCAGTGGCAGGACAGGCACCACTTATAACTATGGCTACACCTTC. The chain is built from TRBV2 and TRBJ1-2, with 7 nucleotides matching TRBD1. This CDR3 comprises 17 residues. Per germline, CDR1 SNHLY and CDR2 FYNNEI. V shed 4 bases, J shed 1 base, and the junction held 12 bases outside the gene matches.

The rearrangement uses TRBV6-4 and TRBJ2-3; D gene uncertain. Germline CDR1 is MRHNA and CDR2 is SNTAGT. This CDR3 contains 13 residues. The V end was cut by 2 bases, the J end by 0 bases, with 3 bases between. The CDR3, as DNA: TGTGCCAGCAGTGACCATAGCACAGATACGCAGTATTTT. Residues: CASSDHSTDTQYF.

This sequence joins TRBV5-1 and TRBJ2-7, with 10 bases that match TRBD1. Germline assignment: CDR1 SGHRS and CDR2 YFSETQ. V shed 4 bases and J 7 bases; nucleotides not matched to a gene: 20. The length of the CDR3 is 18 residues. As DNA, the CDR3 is TGCGCCAGCAGCGGGGGGGGAATCGGGACAGGGGTGAGCAGGGAGCAGTACTTC. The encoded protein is CASSGGGIGTGVSREQYF.

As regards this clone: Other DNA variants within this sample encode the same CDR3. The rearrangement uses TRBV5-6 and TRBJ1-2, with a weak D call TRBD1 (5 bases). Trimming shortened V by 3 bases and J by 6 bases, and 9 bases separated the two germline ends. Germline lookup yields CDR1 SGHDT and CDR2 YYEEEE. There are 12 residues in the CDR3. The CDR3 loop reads CASSYGGDGYTF. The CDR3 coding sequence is TGTGCCAGCAGCTACGGGGGGGATGGCTACACCTTC.

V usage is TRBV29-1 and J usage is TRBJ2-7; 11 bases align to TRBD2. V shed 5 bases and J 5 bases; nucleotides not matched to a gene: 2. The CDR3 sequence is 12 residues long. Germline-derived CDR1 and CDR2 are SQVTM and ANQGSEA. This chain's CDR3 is CSVLTSGNEQYF. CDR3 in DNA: TGCAGCGTTCTGACTAGCGGGAACGAGCAGTACTTC.

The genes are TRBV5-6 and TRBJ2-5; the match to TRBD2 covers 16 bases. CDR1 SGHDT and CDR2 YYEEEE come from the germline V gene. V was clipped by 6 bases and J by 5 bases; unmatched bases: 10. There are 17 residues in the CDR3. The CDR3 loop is CASIATGTSGRVETQYF. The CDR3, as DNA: TGTGCCAGCATTGCCACCGGGACTAGCGGGAGGGTGGAGACCCAGTACTTC.

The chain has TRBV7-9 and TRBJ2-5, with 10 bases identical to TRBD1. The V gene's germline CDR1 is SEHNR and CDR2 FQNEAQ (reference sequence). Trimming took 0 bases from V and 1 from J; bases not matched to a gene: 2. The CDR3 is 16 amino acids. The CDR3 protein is CASSLARTGGQETQYF. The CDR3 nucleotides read TGTGCCAGCAGCTTAGCCCGGACAGGGGGCCAAGAGACCCAGTACTTC.

The CDR3 coding sequence is TGTGCCAGCAGGTCCGGGACTAGCGGGAAGAGCTCCTACGAGCAGTACTTC. Translated, it gives CASRSGTSGKSSYEQYF. V gene TRBV11-3 combines with J gene TRBJ2-7; 13 bases align to TRBD2. Trimming took 6 bases from V and 0 from J; bases not matched to a gene: 8. CDR3 size: 17 residues. Germline values: CDR1 SGHNT, CDR2 YENEEA.